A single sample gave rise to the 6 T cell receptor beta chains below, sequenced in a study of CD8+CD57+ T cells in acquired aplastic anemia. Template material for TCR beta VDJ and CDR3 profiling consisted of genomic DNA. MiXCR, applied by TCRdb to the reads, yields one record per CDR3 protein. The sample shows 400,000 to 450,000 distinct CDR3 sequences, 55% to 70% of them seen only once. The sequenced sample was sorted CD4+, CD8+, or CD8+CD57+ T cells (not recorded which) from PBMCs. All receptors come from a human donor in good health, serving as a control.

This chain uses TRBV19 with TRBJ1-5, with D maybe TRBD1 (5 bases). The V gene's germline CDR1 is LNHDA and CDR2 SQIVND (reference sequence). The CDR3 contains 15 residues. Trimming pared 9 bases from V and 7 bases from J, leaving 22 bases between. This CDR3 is CASSLAQVPNQPQHF. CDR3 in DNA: TGTGCCAGCAGCTTAGCACAGGTCCCAAACCAGCCCCAGCATTTT.

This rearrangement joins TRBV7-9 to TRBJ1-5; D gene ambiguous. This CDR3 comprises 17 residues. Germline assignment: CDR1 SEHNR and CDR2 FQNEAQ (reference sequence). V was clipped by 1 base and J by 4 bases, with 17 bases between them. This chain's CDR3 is CASSLDEGGQKNQPQHF. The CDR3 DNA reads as TGTGCCAGCAGCTTAGATGAGGGAGGGCAGAAGAATCAGCCCCAGCATTTT.

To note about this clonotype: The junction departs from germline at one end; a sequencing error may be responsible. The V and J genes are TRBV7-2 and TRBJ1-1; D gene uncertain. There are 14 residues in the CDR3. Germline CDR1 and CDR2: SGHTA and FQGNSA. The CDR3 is CASSVVRANTDDSF. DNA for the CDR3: TGTGCCAGCAGCGTAGTGCGTGCGAACACTGACGATTCATTT.

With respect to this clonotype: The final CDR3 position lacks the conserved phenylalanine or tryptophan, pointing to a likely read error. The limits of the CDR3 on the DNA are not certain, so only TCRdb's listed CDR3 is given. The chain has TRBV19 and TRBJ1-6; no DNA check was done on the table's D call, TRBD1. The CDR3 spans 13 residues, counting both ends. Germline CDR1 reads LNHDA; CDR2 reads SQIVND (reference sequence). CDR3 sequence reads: CASSIKTGGTNNY.

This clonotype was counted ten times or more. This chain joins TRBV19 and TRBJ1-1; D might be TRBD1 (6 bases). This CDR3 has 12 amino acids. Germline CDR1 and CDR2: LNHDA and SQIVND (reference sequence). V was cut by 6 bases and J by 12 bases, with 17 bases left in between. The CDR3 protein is CASSTLGGIPFF. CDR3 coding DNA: TGTGCCAGTAGCACTTTAGGGGGGATACCTTTCTTT.

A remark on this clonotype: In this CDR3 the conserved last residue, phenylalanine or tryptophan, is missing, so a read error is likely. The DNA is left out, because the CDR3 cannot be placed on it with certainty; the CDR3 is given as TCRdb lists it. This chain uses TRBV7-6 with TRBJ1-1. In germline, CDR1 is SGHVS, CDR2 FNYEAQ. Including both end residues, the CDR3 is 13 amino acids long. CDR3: CASSLEWGTIADT.